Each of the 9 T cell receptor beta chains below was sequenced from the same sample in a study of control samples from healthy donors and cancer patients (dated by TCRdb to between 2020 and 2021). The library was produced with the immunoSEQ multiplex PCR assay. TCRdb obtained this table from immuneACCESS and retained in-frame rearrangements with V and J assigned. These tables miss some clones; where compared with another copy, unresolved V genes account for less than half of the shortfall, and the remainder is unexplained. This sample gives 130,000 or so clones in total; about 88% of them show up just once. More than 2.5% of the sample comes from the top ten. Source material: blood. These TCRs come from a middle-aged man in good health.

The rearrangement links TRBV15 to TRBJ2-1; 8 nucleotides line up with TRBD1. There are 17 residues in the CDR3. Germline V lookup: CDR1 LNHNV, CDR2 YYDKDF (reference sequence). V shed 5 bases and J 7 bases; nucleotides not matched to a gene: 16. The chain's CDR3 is CATSARILPTGANEQFF. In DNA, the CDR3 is TGTGCCACCAGCGCCCGGATACTCCCGACAGGGGCAAATGAGCAGTTCTTC.

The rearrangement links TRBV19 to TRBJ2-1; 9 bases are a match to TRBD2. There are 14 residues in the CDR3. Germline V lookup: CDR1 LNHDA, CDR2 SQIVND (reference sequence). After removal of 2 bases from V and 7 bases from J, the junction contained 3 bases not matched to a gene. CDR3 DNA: TGTGCCAGTAGTATATTGACTAGCGGAAATGAGCAGTTCTTC. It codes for CASSILTSGNEQFF.

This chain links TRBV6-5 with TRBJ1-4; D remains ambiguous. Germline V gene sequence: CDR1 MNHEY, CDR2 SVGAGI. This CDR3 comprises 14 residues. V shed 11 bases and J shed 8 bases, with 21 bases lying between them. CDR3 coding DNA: TGTGCCCCACATACCTCGGGTTCTTCGGAAAAACTGTTTTTT. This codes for CAPHTSGSSEKLFF.

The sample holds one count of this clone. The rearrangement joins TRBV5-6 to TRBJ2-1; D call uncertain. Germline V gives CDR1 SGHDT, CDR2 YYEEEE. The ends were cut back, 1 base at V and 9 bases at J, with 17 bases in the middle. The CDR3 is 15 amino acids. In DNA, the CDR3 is TGTGCCAGCAGCTTGTTTCTGGACCCCAAGGGTGAGCAGTTCTTC. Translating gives CASSLFLDPKGEQFF.

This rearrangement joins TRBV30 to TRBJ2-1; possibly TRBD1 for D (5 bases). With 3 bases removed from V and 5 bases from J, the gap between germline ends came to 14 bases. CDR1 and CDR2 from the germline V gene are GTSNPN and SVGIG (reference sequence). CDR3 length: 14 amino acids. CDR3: CAWSPSTGHNEQFF. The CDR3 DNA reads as TGTGCCTGGAGCCCTTCCACAGGTCACAATGAGCAGTTCTTC.

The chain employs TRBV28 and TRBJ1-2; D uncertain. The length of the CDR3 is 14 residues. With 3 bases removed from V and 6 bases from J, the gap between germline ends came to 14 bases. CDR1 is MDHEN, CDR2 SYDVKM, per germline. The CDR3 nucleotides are TGTGCCAGCAGTTTGGAACGGGTTCTGAATGGCTACACCTTC. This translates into CASSLERVLNGYTF.

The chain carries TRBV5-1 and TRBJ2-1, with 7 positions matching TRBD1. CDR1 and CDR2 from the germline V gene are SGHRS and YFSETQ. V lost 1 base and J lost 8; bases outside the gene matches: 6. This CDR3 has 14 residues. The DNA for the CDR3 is TGCGCCAGCAGCTTGTACAGGGGTACGGATGAGCAGTTCTTC. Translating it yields CASSLYRGTDEQFF.

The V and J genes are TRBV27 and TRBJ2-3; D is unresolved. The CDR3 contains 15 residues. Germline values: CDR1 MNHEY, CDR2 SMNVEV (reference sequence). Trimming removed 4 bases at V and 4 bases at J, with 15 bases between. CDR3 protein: CASSYSHIEADTQYF. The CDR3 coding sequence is TGTGCCAGCAGTTACTCACATATCGAGGCAGATACGCAGTATTTT.

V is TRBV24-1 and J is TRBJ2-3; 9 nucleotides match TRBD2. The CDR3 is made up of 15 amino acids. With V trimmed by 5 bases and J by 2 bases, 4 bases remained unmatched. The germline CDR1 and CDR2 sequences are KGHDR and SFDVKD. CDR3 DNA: TGTGCCACCAGTGTACCTAGCGGGAACACAGATACGCAGTATTTT. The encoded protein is CATSVPSGNTDTQYF.